The 2 T cell receptor beta chains below come from one sample, sequenced in a study of T cell repertoires in cytomegalovirus infection (dated by TCRdb to the late 2010s). The listed sequencing device is Illumina HiSeq 1500. Starting from the raw public reads, TCRdb applied fastp trimming at Q25, assembled clones with MiXCR and retained in-frame beta chains. Merged by CDR3 protein, the rows form single entries marked with the most common genes and DNA. This sample comprises some 600,000 distinct CDR3 sequences, 24% of them detected only once. In total, the top ten clones hold 7.5% to 9% of the sample. Sequenced: CD8+ T cells from PBMCs. The receptors derive from a human donor in good health (CMV status not recorded). Some clones in this sample may be carry-over from other donors' samples.

This clonotype was counted at least ten times. The V call is TRBV6-5, the J call TRBJ2-7, with D possibly being TRBD1 or TRBD2 (5 bases each). The CDR3 runs to 16 residues. Germline V gives CDR1 MNHEY, CDR2 SVGAGI. Trimming shortened V by 6 bases and J by 4 bases, and 22 bases separated the two germline ends. In nucleotides, the CDR3 is TGTGCCAGCAGCCTAACTCCGGGACGGGACCTTTACGAGCAGTACTTC. It codes for CASSLTPGRDLYEQYF.

The rearrangement joins TRBV6-2 or TRBV6-3 to TRBJ2-7; perhaps TRBD1 as D (6 bases). V lost 0 bases and J 6 bases, leaving 9 bases between the germline ends. Germline V gene lookup returns CDR1 MNHEY and CDR2 SVGEGT. The CDR3 runs 13 residues. The CDR3 protein is CASSYSTGTEQYF. The CDR3 DNA reads TGTGCCAGCAGTTACTCCACAGGGACCGAGCAGTACTTC.